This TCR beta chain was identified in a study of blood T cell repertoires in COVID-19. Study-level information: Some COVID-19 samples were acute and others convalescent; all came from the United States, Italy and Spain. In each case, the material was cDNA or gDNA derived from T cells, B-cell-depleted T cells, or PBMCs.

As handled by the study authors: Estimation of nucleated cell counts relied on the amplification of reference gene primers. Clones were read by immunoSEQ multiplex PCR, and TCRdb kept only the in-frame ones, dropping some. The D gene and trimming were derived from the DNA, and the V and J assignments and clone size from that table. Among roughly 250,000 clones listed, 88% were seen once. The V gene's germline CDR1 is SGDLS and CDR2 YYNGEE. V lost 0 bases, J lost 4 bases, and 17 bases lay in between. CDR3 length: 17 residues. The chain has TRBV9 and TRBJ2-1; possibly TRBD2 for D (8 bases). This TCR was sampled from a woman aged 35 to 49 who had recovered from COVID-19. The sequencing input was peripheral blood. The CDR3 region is CASSVAGGGLGYNEQFF. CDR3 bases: TGTGCCAGCAGCGTAGCGGGAGGGGGCCTGGGGTACAATGAGCAGTTCTTC. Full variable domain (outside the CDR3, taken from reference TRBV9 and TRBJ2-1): DSGVTQTPKHLITATGQRVTLRCSPRSGDLSVYWYQQSLDQGLQFLIQYYNGEERAKGNILERFSAQQFPDLHSELNLSSLELGDSALYFCASSVAGGGLGYNEQFFGPGTRLTVL.